A single sample gave rise to the 21 T cell receptor beta chains below, sequenced in a study of molecular identifiers for immune sequencing clone quantification. TCRdb re-called the PCR reads through MiXCR, storing one row per CDR3 protein. The data show tens of thousands of distinct CDR3 sequences, 17% seen once. The sequenced material came from naive CD8+ T cells from blood, with Jurkat cell RNA spiked in. Subset given: FACS-sorted CD8+CD4-CCR7+CD45RA+ naive T cells. The source of these receptors is a human donor in good health. Some libraries in this study had Jurkat cell RNA spiked in.

This clonotype occurred many times. J is TRBJ2-2 and V is TRBV24-1; a weak D match, TRBD2 (6 bases). Germline V CDR1 and CDR2: KGHDR, SFDVKD. Deletions cut 4 bases from V and 3 bases from J, with 17 bases between. The CDR3 has 17 amino acids. The CDR3 here is CATSDDIGGLDTGELFF. CDR3 sequence (DNA): TGTGCCACCAGTGACGATATCGGGGGTCTCGACACCGGGGAGCTGTTTTTT.

This clonotype was counted at least ten times. The gene calls are TRBV30 and TRBJ1-5, with no clear D. V lost 5 bases, J lost 0 bases, and 8 bases lay in between. CDR3 length: 13 amino acids. Germline CDR1 reads GTSNPN; CDR2 reads SVGIG (reference sequence). The CDR3, as DNA: TGTGCCTGGTCTAAAGATAGCAATCAGCCCCAGCATTTT. The encoded protein is CAWSKDSNQPQHF.

This clonotype was seen many times. The rearrangement links TRBV6-2 or TRBV6-3 to TRBJ2-3; D not resolved. The CDR3 extends over 12 amino acids. V was shortened by 6 bases and J by 3 bases, with 7 bases between the two germline ends. Germline V gene lookup returns CDR1 MNHEY and CDR2 SVGEGT. In DNA form, the CDR3 reads TGTGCCAGCAGCTCAACGACAGATACGCAGTATTTT. Translated, it gives CASSSTTDTQYF.

Many counts were recorded for this clonotype. The chain couples TRBV7-6 to TRBJ2-7, with D hard to call. V was trimmed by 0 bases and J by 3 bases, leaving 12 bases between them. This CDR3 contains 15 residues. Germline V CDR1 and CDR2: SGHVS, FNYEAQ. This chain's CDR3 is CASSLASGRGYEQYF. Here the CDR3 DNA reads TGTGCCAGCAGCTTAGCATCTGGGCGCGGCTACGAGCAGTACTTC.

This clonotype was counted ten times or more. The chain employs TRBV5-1 and TRBJ1-4; D gene uncertain. In germline, CDR1 is SGHRS, CDR2 YFSETQ. The CDR3 runs to 11 residues. Trimming left V 3 bases short and J 7 bases short, with 4 bases between. The CDR3 loop is CASSSGEKLFF. DNA of the CDR3: TGCGCCAGCAGCTCCGGTGAAAAACTGTTTTTT.

In this sample, this clonotype turned up many times. The chain is built from TRBV21-1 and TRBJ2-3; the table's D call TRBD1 went unverified against the DNA. TRBV21-1 is a pseudogene segment. The CDR3 is 15 amino acids. CDR3 nucleotides: TGTGCCAGCAGCACCACTCAGGGGCGTCCAGATACGCAGTATTTT. This sequence encodes CASSTTQGRPDTQYF.

This clonotype was found many times. V and J are TRBV29-1 and TRBJ1-3, with a tentative D call TRBD1 (6 bases). Germline loops: CDR1 SQVTM, CDR2 ANQGSEA. V was shortened by 0 bases and J by 0 bases, with 18 bases between the two germline ends. The CDR3 extends over 18 amino acids. Written as DNA, the CDR3 is TGCAGCGTTGAAGATCTTCGGAACAGGGCGAGCTCTGGAAACACCATATATTTT. Its translation is CSVEDLRNRASSGNTIYF.

This clonotype was observed many times. The rearrangement joins TRBV7-2 to TRBJ2-1; no definite D call. Germline CDR1 and CDR2: SGHTA and FQGNSA. The germline V and J ends were trimmed by 3 bases and 6 bases, with 12 bases remaining between them. CDR3 length equals 14 residues. The CDR3 loop is CASSLVGNPNEQFF. DNA of the CDR3: TGTGCCAGCAGCTTGGTTGGTAACCCCAATGAGCAGTTCTTC. Combining the CDR3 with reference TRBV7-2 and TRBJ2-1 gives the whole variable domain GAGVSQSPSNKVTEKGKDVELRCDPISGHTALYWYRQSLGQGLEFLIYFQGNSAPDKSGLPSDRFSAERTGGSVSTLTIQRTQQEDSAVYLCASSLVGNPNEQFFGPGTRLTVL.

This clonotype came up many times. The chain employs TRBV6-5 and TRBJ2-2; 7 bases line up with TRBD1. The V and J ends lost 5 bases and 3 bases, in that order; junction bases with no gene match: 6. Germline CDR1 MNHEY, CDR2 SVGAGI. CDR3 length: 15 residues. The CDR3 nucleotides read TGTGCCAGCAGTGCCGACGACAGGGACACCGGGGAGCTGTTTTTT. Translation gives CASSADDRDTGELFF.

This clonotype has ten or more counts. The chain employs TRBV29-1 and TRBJ1-4; D is uncertain. The CDR3 length is 14 residues. Deletions cut 4 bases from V and 0 bases from J, with 9 bases between. The V gene's germline CDR1 is SQVTM and CDR2 ANQGSEA. CDR3 coding DNA: TGCAGCGTTGCCGGGCTAGCAACTAATGAAAAACTGTTTTTT. Translation gives CSVAGLATNEKLFF.

This clonotype was detected ten times or more. V gene TRBV15 combines with J gene TRBJ2-3; D gene ambiguous. Germline CDR1 reads LNHNV; CDR2 reads YYDKDF (reference sequence). Trimming shortened V by 5 bases and J by 4 bases, and 16 bases separated the two germline ends. The CDR3 length is 15 residues. DNA of the CDR3: TGTGCCACCAGCTCACGCTCCCGTACGTCAGATACGCAGTATTTT. Translated: CATSSRSRTSDTQYF.

This clonotype ranks as medium-sized. The chain employs TRBV29-1 and TRBJ2-5; D possibly corresponds to TRBD1 (5 bases). The germline V gene has CDR1 SQVTM and CDR2 ANQGSEA. This CDR3 contains 12 residues. V lost 5 bases and J lost 4, with 11 bases in between. The CDR3 reads CSVQGFIETQYF. The CDR3 DNA follows: TGCAGCGTTCAGGGCTTTATAGAGACCCAGTACTTC.

This clonotype has only a few counts. A much larger clone differs by one base, so this may be a read error. The genes are TRBV19 and TRBJ1-1; no definite D call. CDR1 is LNHDA, CDR2 SQIVND, per germline (reference sequence). This CDR3 comprises 13 residues. V shed 5 bases and J shed 0 bases, with 7 bases lying between them. The chain's CDR3 is CASSVQVNTEAFF. In DNA, the CDR3 is TGTGCCAGTAGTGTTCAGGTGAACACTGAAGCTTTCTTT.

The chain recombines TRBV4-3 with TRBJ2-2, with 8 nucleotides matching TRBD1. The CDR3 is 15 amino acids. Unmatched junction bases numbered 3, after V lost 2 bases and J lost 4 bases. Germline lookup yields CDR1 LGHNA and CDR2 YSLEER. CDR3 loop: CASSQYRGSTGELFF. Written as DNA, the CDR3 is TGCGCCAGCAGCCAATACAGGGGGTCCACCGGGGAGCTGTTTTTT.

This clonotype has at least ten counts. The chain has TRBV29-1 and TRBJ2-2; D remains ambiguous. In germline, CDR1 is SQVTM, CDR2 ANQGSEA. V lost 2 bases to trimming and J lost 1 base, with 5 bases between them. The CDR3 contains 13 residues. The CDR3 is CSVEWGNTGELFF. Here the CDR3 DNA reads TGCAGCGTTGAATGGGGGAACACCGGGGAGCTGTTTTTT.

This clonotype occurred many times. The V gene is TRBV7-8, the J gene TRBJ1-2; possible D gene TRBD1, 5 bases. Germline V CDR1 and CDR2: SGHVS, FQNEAQ. Trimming removed 5 bases from V and 2 bases from J, with 18 bases in between. CDR3 size: 16 residues. The CDR3: CASSPDTQAPNYGYTF. In DNA, the CDR3 is TGTGCCAGCAGCCCCGATACACAGGCGCCAAACTATGGCTACACCTTC.

By sample fraction, this clonotype is medium-sized. This sequence joins TRBV6-6 and TRBJ2-7; possible D gene TRBD2, 6 bases. Per the germline V gene, CDR1 is MNHNY and CDR2 is SVGAGI (reference sequence). V was cut by 6 bases and J by 4 bases, with 16 bases left in between. The CDR3 spans 14 residues. The CDR3, as DNA: TGTGCCAGCAGACCTTGGGAGGTCCCTTACGAGCAGTACTTC. Amino acid sequence: CASRPWEVPYEQYF.

To note about this clonotype: A much more abundant neighbour one base away suggests this may be a read error. The V and J genes are TRBV7-9 and TRBJ2-2, with D possibly being TRBD2 (6 bases). Germline loops: CDR1 SEHNR, CDR2 FQNEAQ (reference sequence). This CDR3 region has 14 residues. The CDR3 sequence: CTSSRGGHPGELFF. CDR3 DNA: TGTACCAGCAGCCGGGGAGGCCACCCCGGGGAGCTGTTTTTT.

This clonotype occurred many times. J is TRBJ2-1 and V is TRBV7-9, with a tentative D call TRBD2 (5 bases). The V end was cut by 7 bases, the J end by 0 bases, with 13 bases between. CDR1 and CDR2 (germline): SEHNR, FQNEAQ (reference sequence). This CDR3 is built from 15 residues. The CDR3 DNA sequence: TGTGCCAGCATAAGAGGGCAGAACTCCTACAATGAGCAGTTCTTC. It codes for CASIRGQNSYNEQFF. The whole variable domain, remainder taken from reference TRBV7-9 and TRBJ2-1, is DTGVSQNPRHKITKRGQNVTFRCDPISEHNRLYWYRQTLGQGPEFLTYFQNEAQLEKSRLLSDRFSAERPKGSFSTLEIQRTEQGDSAMYLCASIRGQNSYNEQFFGPGTRLTVL.

This clonotype was observed at least ten times. The V and J genes are TRBV27 and TRBJ1-5; no clear D gene. The ends were cut back, 6 bases at V and 9 bases at J, with 12 bases in the middle. Per germline, CDR1 MNHEY and CDR2 SMNVEV (reference sequence). This CDR3 spans 12 amino acids. The CDR3 protein is CASSPIGWPQHF. In nucleotides, the CDR3 is TGTGCCAGCAGCCCCATTGGTTGGCCCCAGCATTTT.

This clonotype was counted many times. V and J are TRBV6-2 or TRBV6-3 and TRBJ2-7; the D gene is possibly TRBD1 (5 bases). In germline, CDR1 is MNHEY, CDR2 SVGEGT. There are 18 residues in the CDR3. Trimming cost V 7 bases and J 3 bases, with 28 bases left between them. The CDR3 spells CASTMTAPAAYPVYEQYF. The CDR3 nucleotides are TGTGCCAGCACCATGACAGCTCCGGCGGCCTACCCCGTCTACGAGCAGTACTTC.